One sample yielded the 13 T cell receptor beta chains listed below, sequenced in a study of cytomegalovirus exposure and HLA in healthy donors. Vbeta (60) and Jbeta (13) primers were used in the PCR. Only in-frame clones appear in the TCRdb table, and some are missing; sequencing was by immunoSEQ multiplex PCR. The table records around 31,000 clones, about 86% of them present only once. Specimen: PBMCs. The origin of the receptors is a boy between 5 and 17 years old in good health and CMV-seronegative.

This rearrangement joins TRBV28 to TRBJ2-7; 8 nucleotides line up with TRBD1. This CDR3 is 13 amino acids long. V lost 5 bases and J lost 12; bases outside the gene matches: 12. Germline loops: CDR1 MDHEN, CDR2 SYDVKM. In DNA, the CDR3 is TGTGCCAGCAGTCCTGGACAGGGCTACAGGGGGTACTTC. Protein sequence: CASSPGQGYRGYF.

The chain uses TRBV10-2 and TRBJ2-5; TRBD2 matches 11 bases. V lost 1 base, J lost 4 bases, and 11 bases stayed unmatched. Germline-derived CDR1 and CDR2 are WSHSY and SAAADI. The CDR3 consists of 18 residues. CDR3 region: CASSEFPRLAGNGETQYF. The CDR3 nucleotides read TGCGCCAGCAGTGAGTTCCCCCGACTAGCGGGAAATGGAGAGACCCAGTACTTC.

V usage is TRBV6-4 and J usage is TRBJ2-3, with D unclear. The CDR3 covers 16 residues. Deletions cut 0 bases from V and 0 bases from J, with 10 bases between. Germline assignment: CDR1 MRHNA and CDR2 SNTAGT. CDR3 in DNA: TGTGCCAGCAGTGACTCGGCGGATACAAGCACAGATACGCAGTATTTT. Protein product: CASSDSADTSTDTQYF.

The V gene is TRBV30, the J gene TRBJ1-6; no firm D call. The CDR3 extends over 15 amino acids. V lost 5 bases, J lost 4 bases, and 15 bases lay in between. CDR1 and CDR2 (germline): GTSNPN, SVGIG (reference sequence). The CDR3 loop is CAWEALRGYNSPLHF. Written as DNA, the CDR3 is TGTGCCTGGGAGGCCTTAAGAGGGTATAATTCACCCCTCCACTTT.

This clone has just one count. The V call is TRBV27, the J call TRBJ1-1, with TRBD1 matching over 7 bases. The CDR3 extends over 12 amino acids. CDR1 MNHEY and CDR2 SMNVEV come from the germline V gene (reference sequence). The J segment lost 6 bases and the V segment lost 6 bases, leaving 4 bases of the junction unmatched. This CDR3 reads CASSNRGPEAFF. In DNA form, the CDR3 reads TGTGCCAGCAGCAACAGGGGCCCTGAAGCTTTCTTT.

The chain recombines TRBV5-1 with TRBJ1-1, with unresolved D. V dropped 5 bases and J dropped 2 bases, with 13 bases sitting between them. Per the germline V gene, CDR1 is SGHRS and CDR2 is YFSETQ. The CDR3 contains 14 residues. CDR3: CASRRRQLNTEAFF. The CDR3 DNA is TGCGCCAGCAGAAGGCGACAACTCAACACTGAAGCTTTCTTT.

The sample holds one count of this clone. The V gene is TRBV10-3, the J gene TRBJ1-2, with 8 bases matching TRBD1. The CDR3 is 14 residues long. Looked up from germline, CDR1 is ENHRY and CDR2 is SYGVKD. With 4 bases clipped from V and 7 bases from J, the junction kept 8 bases outside the gene matches. The CDR3 coding sequence is TGTGCCATCAGTGCACCTCAGGGGGCTTTTGGCTACACCTTC. Protein: CAISAPQGAFGYTF.

The V and J genes are TRBV4-1 and TRBJ2-7; D gene uncertain. Germline assignment: CDR1 MGHRA and CDR2 YSYEKL. The CDR3 is 15 residues long. Trimming left V 1 base short and J 0 bases short, with 10 bases between. CDR3 amino acids: CASSQVGGSSYEQYF. CDR3 in DNA: TGCGCCAGCAGCCAAGTTGGCGGCAGCTCCTACGAGCAGTACTTC.

The CDR3 loop reads CASEGTDGSGELFF. The CDR3 DNA reads as TGTGCCAGCGAAGGGACAGATGGGAGCGGGGAGCTGTTTTTT. The chain combines TRBV9 with TRBJ2-2, with 7 bases fitting TRBD1. CDR1 SGDLS and CDR2 YYNGEE come from the germline V gene. V shed 7 bases, J shed 7 bases, and the junction held 10 bases outside the gene matches. This CDR3 has 14 amino acids.

This rearrangement joins TRBV15 to TRBJ2-3, with D maybe TRBD1 (6 bases). CDR1 is LNHNV, CDR2 YYDKDF, per germline (reference sequence). Trimming took 4 bases from V and 0 from J, leaving 11 bases between them. The CDR3 spans 15 residues. The CDR3 protein is CATSIRDISTDTQYF. The CDR3 DNA follows: TGTGCCACCAGCATCCGGGACATTAGCACAGATACGCAGTATTTT. Full variable domain (missing parts from reference TRBV15 and TRBJ2-3): DAMVIQNPRYQVTQFGKPVTLSCSQTLNHNVMYWYQQKSSQAPKLLFHYYDKDFNNEADTPDNFQSRRPNTSFCFLDIRSPGLGDTAMYLCATSIRDISTDTQYFGPGTRLTVL.

The table lists this clone with a count of one. This chain connects TRBV10-3 to TRBJ1-5; 9 bases map to TRBD1. CDR1 and CDR2 (germline): ENHRY, SYGVKD. The V segment lost 6 bases and the J segment 7 bases; nucleotides outside the gene matches: 4. This CDR3 has 13 amino acids. The CDR3 sequence: CAISRDRVQPQHF. CDR3 DNA: TGTGCCATCAGCCGGGACAGGGTCCAGCCCCAGCATTTT.

This CDR3 is CASSFYRGQGDYGYTF. In DNA form, the CDR3 reads TGTGCCAGCAGCTTCTACAGGGGGCAAGGGGACTATGGCTACACCTTC. The genes are TRBV11-2 and TRBJ1-2, with 9 bases matching TRBD1. The CDR3 covers 16 residues. Germline lookup yields CDR1 SGHAT and CDR2 FQNNGV. V gave up 3 bases and J gave up 3 bases; unmatched junction bases: 8.

This clone was detected only a few times. J is TRBJ2-5 and V is TRBV19, with D tentatively TRBD2 (6 bases). The CDR3 sequence is 15 residues long. Germline assignment: CDR1 LNHDA and CDR2 SQIVND (reference sequence). Trimming removed 6 bases at V and 5 bases at J, with 19 bases between. CDR3: CASSNPRDFKETQYF. In DNA, the CDR3 is TGTGCCAGTAGCAACCCGAGGGACTTTAAGGAGACCCAGTACTTC.